The 14 T cell receptor beta chains below were found in one sample sequenced in a study of cytomegalovirus exposure and HLA in healthy donors. Vbeta (60) and Jbeta (13) primers were used in the PCR. The assay was immunoSEQ multiplex PCR, and TCRdb's table has in-frame clones only and misses some. The table lists under 200,000 clones, roughly 74% of them singletons. The material sequenced was PBMCs. Receptors were obtained from a woman in her twenties or thirties in good health and CMV-seropositive.

This clone was counted only a few times. This chain joins TRBV19 and TRBJ2-1; the match to TRBD2 covers 13 bases. The CDR3 length is 20 residues. Germline trimming cut 0 bases from V and 0 bases from J; bases unmatched to any gene: 8. Germline loops: CDR1 LNHDA, CDR2 SQIVND (reference sequence). Written as DNA, the CDR3 is TGTGCCAGTAGTATAGACGGACTAGCGGGAGATTTCGGCTCCTACAATGAGCAGTTCTTC. Amino acids: CASSIDGLAGDFGSYNEQFF. Drawing the rest from reference TRBV19 and TRBJ2-1, the complete variable domain is DGGITQSPKYLFRKEGQNVTLSCEQNLNHDAMYWYRQDPGQGLRLIYYSQIVNDFQKGDIAEGYSVSREKKESFPLTVTSAQKNPTAFYLCASSIDGLAGDFGSYNEQFFGPGTRLTVL.

This chain connects TRBV14 to TRBJ1-2, with D hard to call. With 1 base removed from V and 8 bases from J, the gap between germline ends came to 11 bases. The CDR3 runs to 13 residues. Germline V gene sequence: CDR1 SGHDN, CDR2 FVKESK. CDR3 loop: CASSQGPLGGYTF. The CDR3, as DNA: TGTGCCAGCAGCCAAGGACCCCTCGGGGGCTACACCTTC.

The DNA of the CDR3 is TGTGCCAGCAGCGCGAGGGACTCTTACAATGAGCAGTTCTTC. Translating gives CASSARDSYNEQFF. The V call is TRBV11-3, the J call TRBJ2-1, with D possibly TRBD2 on 6 matching bases. Per germline, CDR1 SGHNT and CDR2 YENEEA. Trimming left V 5 bases short and J 4 bases short, with 12 bases between. This CDR3 contains 14 residues. Full variable domain (rest looked up from reference TRBV11-3 and TRBJ2-1): EAGVVQSPRYKIIEKKQPVAFWCNPISGHNTLYWYLQNLGQGPELLIRYENEEAVDDSQLPKDRFSAERLKGVDSTLKIQPAELGDSAVYLCASSARDSYNEQFFGPGTRLTVL.

J is TRBJ1-1 and V is TRBV6-5; D is ambiguous. The CDR3 loop spans 13 amino acids. Looked up from germline, CDR1 is MNHEY and CDR2 is SVGAGI. Trimming left V 7 bases short and J 4 bases short, with 13 bases between. The CDR3 spells CASIEPLGTEAFF. The CDR3 DNA reads TGTGCCAGCATCGAACCCCTAGGCACTGAAGCTTTCTTT.

This clone appeared once. This sequence joins TRBV28 and TRBJ2-2; a weak D match, TRBD2 (5 bases). Germline V lookup: CDR1 MDHEN, CDR2 SYDVKM. The CDR3 sequence is 15 residues long. Trimming pared 3 bases from V and 5 bases from J, leaving 13 bases between. The CDR3 loop reads CASSFGSRETGELFF. The CDR3 DNA reads as TGTGCCAGCAGTTTTGGGAGTAGGGAAACCGGGGAGCTGTTTTTT.

The genes are TRBV19 and TRBJ2-2, with 7 bases that match TRBD2. This CDR3 spans 16 amino acids. V shed 7 bases, J shed 4 bases, and the junction held 12 bases outside the gene matches. Germline CDR1 is LNHDA and CDR2 is SQIVND (reference sequence). Here the CDR3 DNA reads TGTGCCAGTAAACTCGGAGGGAGGGCCGCCACCGGGGAGCTGTTTTTT. The encoded protein is CASKLGGRAATGELFF.

The CDR3 sequence is CASTSGRGEQFF. The CDR3 region has the DNA TGTGCCAGCACTTCGGGGAGGGGGGAGCAGTTCTTC. The chain links TRBV11-3 to TRBJ2-1; maybe TRBD2 (7 bases). The CDR3 runs to 12 residues. The germline CDR1 and CDR2 sequences are SGHNT and YENEEA. V was pared by 7 bases and J by 10 bases, with 14 bases between.

V usage is TRBV7-2 and J usage is TRBJ2-5; D call uncertain. There are 13 residues in the CDR3. The V gene lost 5 bases and the J gene lost 2 bases, with 9 bases spanning the gap. The V gene's germline CDR1 is SGHTA and CDR2 FQGNSA. The CDR3: CASSRARQETQYF. In DNA form, the CDR3 reads TGTGCCAGCAGCCGCGCTCGGCAAGAGACCCAGTACTTC.

The chain employs TRBV2 and TRBJ1-5; perhaps TRBD1 as D (5 bases). Germline CDR1 and CDR2: SNHLY and FYNNEI. Between the trimmed V and J ends, which lost 7 bases and 0 bases, there was a span of 7 bases. CDR3 length equals 13 residues. The CDR3 DNA reads as TGTGCCAGCACAGGGAATAGCAATCAGCCCCAGCATTTT. Residues: CASTGNSNQPQHF.

The V and J genes are TRBV18 and TRBJ2-3; 10 bases are a match to TRBD2. The CDR3 is 15 amino acids. Germline lookup yields CDR1 KGHSH and CDR2 LQKENI. The J segment lost 2 bases and the V segment lost 4 bases, leaving 3 bases of the junction unmatched. The CDR3 region has the DNA TGTGCCAGCTCACGGACTAGCGGAAACACAGATACGCAGTATTTT. Residues: CASSRTSGNTDTQYF.

The genes are TRBV29-1 and TRBJ2-5; D is perhaps TRBD1 (6 bases). This CDR3 spans 12 amino acids. V was shortened by 8 bases and J by 3 bases, with 13 bases between the two germline ends. Germline CDR1 reads SQVTM; CDR2 reads ANQGSEA. CDR3 amino acids: CSLRAGEETQYF. The CDR3 DNA reads as TGCAGCCTGCGGGCAGGGGAAGAGACCCAGTACTTC.

This clone appeared a single time. The rearrangement joins TRBV7-6 to TRBJ2-1, with 11 nucleotides matching TRBD2. Germline CDR1 and CDR2: SGHVS and FNYEAQ. The CDR3 is 21 amino acids. J lost 0 bases, V lost 4 bases, and 17 bases had no gene match. DNA of the CDR3: TGTGCCAGCAGCTCATTGCAAGGACTAGCGGGCCGATCAAGCTCCTACAATGAGCAGTTCTTC. Amino acid sequence: CASSSLQGLAGRSSSYNEQFF. The full variable domain, rest sourced from reference TRBV7-6 and TRBJ2-1, is GAGVSQSPRYKVTKRGQDVALRCDPISGHVSLYWYRQALGQGPEFLTYFNYEAQQDKSGLPNDRFSAERPEGSISTLTIQRTEQRDSAMYRCASSSLQGLAGRSSSYNEQFFGPGTRLTVL.

The chain uses TRBV28 and TRBJ1-4; D not certain. Trimming took 6 bases from V and 5 from J, leaving 4 bases between them. This CDR3 is 11 amino acids long. Germline CDR1 and CDR2: MDHEN and SYDVKM. CDR3 in DNA: TGTGCCAGCAGGCGGAATGAAAAACTGTTTTTT. Its protein product is CASRRNEKLFF.

The chain recombines TRBV9 with TRBJ2-2; 7 positions match TRBD1. V shed 2 bases, J shed 0 bases, and the junction held 4 bases outside the gene matches. Germline V gene data show CDR1 as SGDLS and CDR2 as YYNGEE. The CDR3 consists of 16 residues. For the CDR3, the DNA is TGTGCCAGCAGCGTGGCCGGACAGGCGAACACCGGGGAGCTGTTTTTT. Protein sequence: CASSVAGQANTGELFF.